Below are 9 T cell receptor beta chains sequenced from a single sample in a study of human T cells and chemical hapten exposure. Each CDR3 protein gets one entry after TCRdb re-called the RACE reads with MiXCR. The sample carries a few hundred thousand distinct CDR3 sequences, around 6% recorded once. Time point denoted: patch test 2, 6 weeks after DPC sensitization. Treatment described: therapeutic diphenylcyclopropenone sensitization with weekly scalp DPC. The sequenced sample was whole blood, obtained in connection with sensitization to the hapten diphenylcyclopropenone (DPC). Every receptor here comes from a woman aged 18-30 years with alopecia areata. Some clones in this sample may be carry-over from other donors' samples.

This clonotype was seen only a few times. The rearrangement uses TRBV14 and TRBJ1-6; weak D call: TRBD1 (6 bases). This CDR3 region has 15 residues. V gave up 0 bases and J gave up 3 bases, with 6 bases separating them. The germline CDR1 and CDR2 sequences are SGHDN and FVKESK. CDR3 amino acids: CASSQETGYNSPLHF. Written as DNA, the CDR3 is TGTGCCAGCAGCCAAGAGACAGGCTATAATTCACCCCTCCACTTT.

The chain joins TRBV6-1 to TRBJ2-3; either TRBD1 or TRBD2 may fit D (5 bases each). Trimming took 8 bases from V and 0 from J, leaving 21 bases between them. The germline V gene encodes CDR1 MNHNS and CDR2 SASEGT. The CDR3 totals 17 residues. CDR3 nucleotide sequence: TGTGCCAGCGGTAAAACCCAGGGTTGGGGGAGCACAGATACGCAGTATTTT. It specifies CASGKTQGWGSTDTQYF.

This clonotype has at least ten counts. J is TRBJ1-2 and V is TRBV7-2, with TRBD1 identical over 7 bases. The V segment lost 5 bases and the J segment 4 bases; nucleotides outside the gene matches: 7. The CDR3 runs 14 residues. CDR1 is SGHTA and CDR2 is FQGNSA in the germline V gene. CDR3 sequence reads: CASSPRTGGYGYTF. CDR3 bases: TGTGCCAGCAGCCCACGGACAGGCGGCTATGGCTACACCTTC.

This clonotype was observed many times. The J gene is TRBJ1-1, the V gene TRBV10-3; TRBD1 is a possible D gene (5 bases). Germline values: CDR1 ENHRY, CDR2 SYGVKD. The V and J ends lost 0 bases and 5 bases respectively, with 13 bases between them. The CDR3 totals 15 residues. This CDR3 is CAISESNWGYTEAFF. CDR3 in DNA: TGTGCCATCAGTGAGTCGAACTGGGGGTATACTGAAGCTTTCTTT.

This clonotype showed up many times. The chain is built from TRBV27 and TRBJ1-6; D gene uncertain. The CDR3 has 16 amino acids. CDR1 and CDR2 (germline): MNHEY, SMNVEV (reference sequence). Trimming removed 3 bases from V and 7 bases from J, with 16 bases in between. CDR3 bases: TGTGCCAGCAGTTTGGCGACCAAAGAATCCAATTCACCCCTCCACTTT. Translating gives CASSLATKESNSPLHF.

This clonotype was counted only a few times. The rearrangement joins TRBV6-5 to TRBJ1-1, with 7 bases aligning to TRBD1. With V trimmed by 5 bases and J by 3 bases, 6 bases remained unmatched. This CDR3 is 14 amino acids long. Germline values: CDR1 MNHEY, CDR2 SVGAGI. CDR3 sequence reads: CASSRQGLDTEAFF. The CDR3 DNA reads as TGTGCCAGCAGTAGACAGGGACTGGACACTGAAGCTTTCTTT.

The sample holds many counts of this clonotype. This chain uses TRBV6-1 with TRBJ1-5; no clear D gene. The germline V gene encodes CDR1 MNHNS and CDR2 SASEGT. V lost 1 base to trimming and J lost 11 bases, with 6 bases between them. This CDR3 is 11 amino acids long. The CDR3 region has the DNA TGTGCCAGCAGTGAAGGGGCAGCCCAGCATTTT. This codes for CASSEGAAQHF.

This clonotype has more than one count but fewer than ten. CDR3 region: CASSPGTLLGTQYF. The CDR3 DNA reads as TGTGCCAGCAGCCCAGGGACCCTGCTTGGTACGCAGTATTTT. The J gene is TRBJ2-3, the V gene TRBV7-2, with D perhaps TRBD1 or TRBD2 (5 bases each). With 5 bases removed from V and 8 bases from J, the gap between germline ends came to 17 bases. This CDR3 spans 14 amino acids. From germline, CDR1 is SGHTA and CDR2 FQGNSA.

This clonotype was observed a handful of times. This chain uses TRBV6-5 with TRBJ2-7; no clear D. CDR1 is MNHEY and CDR2 is SVGAGI in the germline V gene. This CDR3 comprises 15 residues. Between the trimmed V and J ends, which lost 0 bases and 2 bases, there was a span of 11 bases. As DNA, the CDR3 is TGTGCCAGCAGTTACTCGAAGACGGCTGCCTACGAGCAGTACTTC. Its protein is CASSYSKTAAYEQYF.